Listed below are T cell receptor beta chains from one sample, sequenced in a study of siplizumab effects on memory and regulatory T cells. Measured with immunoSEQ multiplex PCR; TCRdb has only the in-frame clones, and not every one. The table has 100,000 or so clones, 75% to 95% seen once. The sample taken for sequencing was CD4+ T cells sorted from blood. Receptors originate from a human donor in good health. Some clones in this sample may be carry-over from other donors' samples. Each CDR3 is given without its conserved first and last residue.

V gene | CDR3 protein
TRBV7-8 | ASSPRGPNSNQPQH
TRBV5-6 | ASSPGSPSGNTIY
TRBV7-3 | ASSLGLAGGLGEQF
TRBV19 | ASSIDRRGNQETQY
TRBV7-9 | ASSLANYNEQF
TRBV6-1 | ASSVLARSYNEQF
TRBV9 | ASSVVAGGTDTQY
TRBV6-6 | ASSYRQGNTGELF
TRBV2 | ASSGLAGRTDTQY
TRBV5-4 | ASSLEVLTEAF
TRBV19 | ASSGSGTYLEKLF
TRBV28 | ASSFPARFNYGYT
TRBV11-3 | ASSLETSGRLF
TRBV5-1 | ASSPELASRSGANVLT
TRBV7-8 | ASSPIRVGETQY
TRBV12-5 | ASGSDRVAGEF
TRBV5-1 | ASSLKFMGWETQY
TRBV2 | ASSAQTSGRTDTQY
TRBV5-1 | ASSFSRGPHFSHEQY
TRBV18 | ASSPLTRDAEAF
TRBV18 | ASSSQGTNYGYT
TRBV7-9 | ASRPGPYRDRGTDTQY
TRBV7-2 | ASSSTGTNYNEQF
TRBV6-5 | ASRSGTGSFRELF
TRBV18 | ASSPPTVNYGYT
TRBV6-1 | ASSAAGYSYEQY
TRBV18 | ASSPGLGNQPQH
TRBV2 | ASTEFPKGTQY
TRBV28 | ASSFLPGEQY
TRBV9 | ASSLLAGRETQY
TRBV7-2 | ASSLQPRSPLH
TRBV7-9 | ASSLADGYT
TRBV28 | ASSLRGQETQY
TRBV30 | AWTRGQGRGY
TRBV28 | ASPPSGNYNEQF
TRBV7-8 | ASSLAGLAGDSEQY
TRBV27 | ASRGKTFRLTHGQY
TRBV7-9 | ASSLAGQGGYEQY
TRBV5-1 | ASSLEGTSVGTGELF
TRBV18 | ASSPPQGKTYNEQF
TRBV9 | ASSSAGSSYEQY
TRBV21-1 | AELRAVFYNEQF
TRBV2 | ASSGDRGGNGELF
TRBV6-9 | ASSSPPGGRAGQF
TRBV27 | ASSSQEAGRTQETQY
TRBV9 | ASSRGTGGKETQY
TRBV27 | ASSLRTSGSRGETQY
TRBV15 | ATSARTGRRGYT
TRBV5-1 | ASSLGGGSDPYEQY
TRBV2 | ASKVTQNPGELF
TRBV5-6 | ASSLGVQIWGYT